This passage covers 29 T cell receptor beta chains from one sample sequenced in a study of cytomegalovirus exposure and HLA in healthy donors. PCR used 60 Vbeta primers and 13 Jbeta primers. Profiled with immunoSEQ multiplex PCR; TCRdb holds only in-frame clones, not every one. Seen here are under 300,000 clones, about 90% observed once, and the top ten hold roughly 1.6%. Sequences were obtained from PBMCs. These receptors originate from a girl aged 2 to 10 in good health and CMV-seronegative.

The chain couples TRBV11-2 to TRBJ2-1; 9 positions agree with TRBD2. J gave up 8 bases and V 5 bases, and 10 bases lay outside the gene matches. CDR1 is SGHAT, CDR2 FQNNGV, per germline. The CDR3 covers 15 residues. This chain's CDR3 is CASSPAGGPLDEQFF. CDR3 nucleotide sequence: TGTGCCAGCAGCCCAGCGGGGGGCCCCCTTGATGAGCAGTTCTTC.

The gene calls are TRBV6-5 and TRBJ1-2, with D uncertain. CDR3 size: 14 residues. Trimming left V 6 bases short and J 4 bases short, with 15 bases between. CDR1 is MNHEY and CDR2 is SVGAGI in the germline V gene. The CDR3 nucleotides are TGTGCCAGCAGCCGGTCAGAGGCTATCTATGGCTACACCTTC. The encoded protein is CASSRSEAIYGYTF.

The V and J genes are TRBV14 and TRBJ2-5, with 7 nucleotides matching TRBD1. The J segment lost 2 bases and the V segment lost 5 bases, leaving 8 bases of the junction unmatched. This CDR3 is 15 amino acids long. CDR1 SGHDN and CDR2 FVKESK come from the germline V gene. CDR3 nucleotide sequence: TGTGCCAGCAGCTTTCCGACAGGGTCTCAAGAGACCCAGTACTTC. Translating it yields CASSFPTGSQETQYF.

The V gene is TRBV28, the J gene TRBJ1-1; TRBD1 agrees at 9 bases. The CDR3 totals 16 residues. With 7 bases clipped from V and 0 bases from J, the junction kept 9 bases outside the gene matches. The V gene's germline CDR1 is MDHEN and CDR2 SYDVKM. The CDR3 is CASTDAGQGLNTEAFF. CDR3 bases: TGTGCCAGCACCGATGCCGGACAGGGGTTGAACACTGAAGCTTTCTTT. Looking up the rest from reference TRBV28 and TRBJ1-1 gives the full variable domain: DVKVTQSSRYLVKRTGEKVFLECVQDMDHENMFWYRQDPGLGLRLIYFSYDVKMKEKGDIPEGYSVSREKKERFSLILESASTNQTSMYLCASTDAGQGLNTEAFFGQGTRLTVV.

The genes are TRBV7-9 and TRBJ1-4; D perhaps matches TRBD1 (6 bases). The V gene's germline CDR1 is SEHNR and CDR2 FQNEAQ (reference sequence). The ends were cut back, 3 bases at V and 4 bases at J, with 15 bases in the middle. The CDR3 length is 16 residues. CDR3 sequence: CASSFAPRGFNEKLFF. DNA for the CDR3: TGTGCCAGCAGCTTCGCGCCCAGGGGCTTTAATGAAAAACTGTTTTTT.

The chain carries TRBV7-9 and TRBJ2-5; 9 positions agree with TRBD1. This CDR3 has 15 amino acids. The junction had 4 bases not matched to a gene; V was cut back by 0 bases and J by 5 bases. Germline lookup yields CDR1 SEHNR and CDR2 FQNEAQ (reference sequence). The CDR3 bases are TGTGCCAGCAGCTTAGCACTAGGACAGGGGGAGACCCAGTACTTC. This codes for CASSLALGQGETQYF.

The V and J genes are TRBV6-6 and TRBJ1-1, with a tentative D call TRBD1 (6 bases). The V end lost 2 bases, the J end lost 1 base, and 14 bases lay between the germline ends. CDR1 is MNHNY and CDR2 is SVGAGI in the germline V gene (reference sequence). This CDR3 has 16 residues. The CDR3: CASSYIQGTSNTEAFF. In nucleotides, the CDR3 is TGTGCCAGCAGTTACATTCAGGGGACCTCGAACACTGAAGCTTTCTTT.

This chain uses TRBV30 with TRBJ1-6; D unresolved. The CDR3 covers 15 residues. Germline values: CDR1 GTSNPN, CDR2 SVGIG (reference sequence). Trimming stripped 0 bases from V and 7 bases from J, with 13 bases between. Here the CDR3 reads CAWSVSLGYNSPLHF. CDR3 DNA: TGTGCCTGGAGTGTATCACTAGGGTACAATTCACCCCTCCACTTT.

The chain links TRBV6-4 to TRBJ2-3; the D gene is possibly TRBD2 (5 bases). The germline CDR1 and CDR2 sequences are MRHNA and SNTAGT. This CDR3 is 12 amino acids long. Trimming pared 7 bases from V and 2 bases from J, leaving 7 bases between. The CDR3 protein is CASKRNTDTQYF. As DNA, the CDR3 is TGTGCCAGCAAGCGGAACACAGATACGCAGTATTTT.

The chain has TRBV30 and TRBJ2-1; perhaps TRBD2 as D (6 bases). The CDR3 runs 15 residues. The germline CDR1 and CDR2 sequences are GTSNPN and SVGIG (reference sequence). V was shortened by 4 bases and J by 8 bases, with 21 bases between the two germline ends. The CDR3: CAWIGDSPFFHEQFF. CDR3 coding DNA: TGTGCCTGGATTGGGGACTCCCCCTTTTTCCATGAGCAGTTCTTC.

This chain links TRBV4-1 with TRBJ2-3; D is unresolved. CDR1 and CDR2 from the germline V gene are MGHRA and YSYEKL. Trimming cost V 0 bases and J 0 bases, with 7 bases left between them. The CDR3 is 15 residues long. The CDR3 sequence is CASSQEEVSTDTQYF. In DNA, the CDR3 is TGCGCCAGCAGCCAAGAAGAGGTTAGCACAGATACGCAGTATTTT.

The CDR3 is CASDTGFGDSPLHF. The CDR3 DNA reads TGTGCCTCGGACACAGGGTTTGGGGATTCACCCCTCCACTTT. This sequence joins TRBV30 and TRBJ1-6; D perhaps matches TRBD1 (6 bases). The CDR3 totals 14 residues. CDR1 and CDR2 (germline): GTSNPN, SVGIG (reference sequence). V shed 7 bases and J shed 8 bases, with 18 bases lying between them.

V and J are TRBV11-2 and TRBJ2-1; 8 nucleotides align to TRBD2. The junction had 8 bases not matched to a gene; V was cut back by 5 bases and J by 2 bases. CDR1 is SGHAT, CDR2 FQNNGV, per germline. This CDR3 has 16 residues. The CDR3 DNA sequence: TGTGCCAGCAGCGGAGTAGCGGGATCCACCTACAATGAGCAGTTCTTC. This codes for CASSGVAGSTYNEQFF.

This chain uses TRBV5-5 with TRBJ1-5; weak D call: TRBD1 (6 bases). Trimming pared 2 bases from V and 4 bases from J, leaving 13 bases between. The germline V gene encodes CDR1 SGHKS and CDR2 YYEKEE (reference sequence). The CDR3 contains 15 residues. CDR3 nucleotides: TGTGCCAGCAGCTTAGGGACATTATCGAATCAGCCCCAGCATTTT. Translated: CASSLGTLSNQPQHF.

The J gene is TRBJ1-2, the V gene TRBV29-1, with a weak D call TRBD1 (5 bases). Germline lookup yields CDR1 SQVTM and CDR2 ANQGSEA. The CDR3 is made up of 15 amino acids. V was trimmed by 3 bases and J by 8 bases, leaving 22 bases between them. Written as DNA, the CDR3 is TGCAGCGTTGATTTGTTGAATCGGGGGGAATCCGGCTACACCTTC. It codes for CSVDLLNRGESGYTF.

The chain recombines TRBV6-5 with TRBJ2-2; no clear D gene. The CDR3 is made up of 12 amino acids. From germline, CDR1 is MNHEY and CDR2 SVGAGI. V lost 6 bases and J lost 6, with 8 bases in between. CDR3 sequence: CASRAISGELFF. The CDR3 nucleotides are TGTGCCAGCAGAGCTATCTCCGGGGAGCTGTTTTTT.

J is TRBJ2-6 and V is TRBV27; 7 nucleotides agree with TRBD2. V was clipped by 3 bases and J by 0 bases; unmatched bases: 8. Germline-derived CDR1 and CDR2 are MNHEY and SMNVEV (reference sequence). The CDR3 runs 18 residues. CDR3 bases: TGTGCCAGCAGTTTGCGGGCGGGAGTGGACTCTGGGGCCAACGTCCTGACTTTC. As protein: CASSLRAGVDSGANVLTF.

The V call is TRBV11-2, the J call TRBJ2-1; 8 nucleotides match TRBD2. V shed 2 bases and J 0 bases; nucleotides not matched to a gene: 3. Per germline, CDR1 SGHAT and CDR2 FQNNGV. The CDR3 length is 16 residues. This CDR3 reads CASSLQSGSSYNEQFF. The CDR3 DNA follows: TGTGCCAGCAGCTTACAGAGCGGGAGCTCCTACAATGAGCAGTTCTTC.

This sequence joins TRBV4-1 and TRBJ2-1; D remains ambiguous. V was shortened by 0 bases and J by 0 bases, with 9 bases between the two germline ends. The CDR3 consists of 16 residues. Germline values: CDR1 MGHRA, CDR2 YSYEKL. The CDR3 nucleotides read TGCGCCAGCAGCCAAGAGCACCGCGACTCCTACAATGAGCAGTTCTTC. Translation gives CASSQEHRDSYNEQFF.

DNA for the CDR3: TGTGCCAGCAGCCAGGACATAATTTCTCTCTCTGGGGCCAACGTCCTGACTTTC. This translates into CASSQDIISLSGANVLTF. The chain carries TRBV5-5 and TRBJ2-6; D perhaps matches TRBD1 (5 bases). The CDR3 is 18 amino acids. Between the trimmed V and J ends, which lost 4 bases and 0 bases, there was a span of 17 bases. CDR1 SGHKS and CDR2 YYEKEE come from the germline V gene (reference sequence).

The genes are TRBV19 and TRBJ1-5, with 8 bases that match TRBD1. The ends lost 8 bases at V and 6 bases at J; junction bases unmatched: 12. This CDR3 contains 15 residues. The germline V gene has CDR1 LNHDA and CDR2 SQIVND (reference sequence). The CDR3 here is CASAQGAQGRQPQHF. The CDR3 region has the DNA TGTGCCAGTGCGCAGGGGGCGCAAGGTCGTCAGCCCCAGCATTTT.

The rearrangement links TRBV7-7 to TRBJ2-2; the D gene is possibly TRBD2 (5 bases). Trimming cost V 4 bases and J 5 bases, with 8 bases left between them. CDR1 and CDR2 (germline): SSHAT, FNYEAQ (reference sequence). This CDR3 region has 13 residues. Here the CDR3 DNA reads TGTGCCAGCAGCTCCTTAGCGACCGGGGAGCTGTTTTTT. As protein: CASSSLATGELFF.

The chain is built from TRBV19 and TRBJ2-7, with a tentative D call TRBD2 (5 bases). This CDR3 region has 14 residues. Germline V gene sequence: CDR1 LNHDA, CDR2 SQIVND (reference sequence). Between the trimmed V and J ends, which lost 1 base and 4 bases, there was a span of 11 bases. Here the CDR3 reads CASSIGYRGYEQYF. In DNA, the CDR3 is TGTGCCAGTAGTATAGGTTACCGGGGATACGAGCAGTACTTC.

The V and J genes are TRBV5-4 and TRBJ2-2; D is perhaps TRBD1 (8 bases). V was cut by 4 bases and J by 5 bases, with 15 bases left in between. The CDR3 spans 15 residues. The germline V gene has CDR1 SGHNT and CDR2 YYREEE (reference sequence). The CDR3 sequence: CASSPGQGGTGELFF. The CDR3 nucleotides read TGTGCCAGCAGCCCCGGACAGGGAGGGACCGGGGAGCTGTTTTTT.

The J gene is TRBJ1-5, the V gene TRBV6-4, with TRBD1 matching 8 bases. The CDR3 is made up of 15 amino acids. V lost 6 bases and J lost 4; bases outside the gene matches: 8. The V gene's germline CDR1 is MRHNA and CDR2 SNTAGT. The CDR3 is CASSAVTGDNQPQHF. The CDR3 nucleotides are TGTGCCAGCAGCGCCGTGACAGGGGATAATCAGCCCCAGCATTTT.

The chain recombines TRBV13 with TRBJ2-7; D is unclear. V dropped 5 bases and J dropped 4 bases, with 9 bases sitting between them. The CDR3 totals 12 residues. CDR1 and CDR2 (germline): PRHDT, FYEKMQ (reference sequence). CDR3 loop: CASSVGPYEQYF. CDR3 coding DNA: TGTGCCAGCAGCGTGGGCCCGTACGAGCAGTACTTC.

The chain employs TRBV18 and TRBJ1-1, with 10 bases identical to TRBD1. The CDR3 has 15 amino acids. Germline V gives CDR1 KGHSH, CDR2 LQKENI. V was clipped by 3 bases and J by 5 bases; unmatched bases: 6. As DNA, the CDR3 is TGTGCCAGCTCACCCGACAGGGGGCGTATAACTGAAGCTTTCTTT. Amino acid sequence: CASSPDRGRITEAFF. Together with reference TRBV18 and TRBJ1-1, the CDR3 gives the full variable domain: NAGVMQNPRHLVRRRGQEARLRCSPMKGHSHVYWYRQLPEEGLKFMVYLQKENIIDESGMPKERFSAEFPKEGPSILRIQQVVRGDSAAYFCASSPDRGRITEAFFGQGTRLTVV.

This sequence joins TRBV30 and TRBJ2-5; maybe TRBD1 (6 bases). Germline CDR1 GTSNPN, CDR2 SVGIG (reference sequence). With 0 bases removed from V and 5 bases from J, the gap between germline ends came to 16 bases. The CDR3 extends over 15 amino acids. The CDR3 sequence is CAWSVMRGIEETQYF. DNA for the CDR3: TGTGCCTGGAGTGTAATGAGGGGGATCGAGGAGACCCAGTACTTC.

The chain combines TRBV6-1 with TRBJ2-7, with 8 positions matching TRBD2. The CDR3 is made up of 14 amino acids. Germline V gives CDR1 MNHNS, CDR2 SASEGT. V gave up 3 bases and J gave up 5 bases; unmatched junction bases: 6. The CDR3 spells CASSDPGLGDEQYF. The CDR3 DNA is TGTGCCAGCAGTGATCCGGGACTAGGGGACGAGCAGTACTTC.